This paragraph reports one T cell receptor beta chain. Its recognized antigen is unknown. It has no much larger one-base neighbor in the sample; base qualities were not kept. The data stem from a study of siplizumab effects on memory and regulatory T cells (dated by TCRdb to 2018 to 2020). Looking at the study overall: The study looked at the effect of siplizumab, an anti-CD2 antibody, on alloreactive T-cell subsets in allogeneic mixed lymphocyte reactions made from human PBMCs. Overall study outcomes, separate from this receptor: The suppressive function of proliferating Tregs from siplizumab cultures was not functionally confirmed. Among mappable alloreactive CD4+ clones, an average Treg-derived fraction of approximately 73% was observed with siplizumab, compared with roughly 25% in control reactions. Unstimulated naive T cells appeared to be more diverse than memory T cells, and naive cells seemed to make a substantial contribution to the alloresponse. For roughly 75-95% of proliferating CD4+ or CD8+ clones, no naive or memory phenotype could be assigned. Because sequences at frequencies below about 10^-5 were poorly captured, only a minor fraction of alloreactive clones could be mapped back to unstimulated subsets. Siplizumab significantly reduced the cumulative frequency of alloreactive sequences traceable to unstimulated CD4+ memory T cells.

TCRbeta CDR3 sequencing was performed on sorted unstimulated T cells and on proliferating T cells recovered from mixed lymphocyte reactions. Fresh whole blood from about ten HLA-typed healthy donors served as the source for isolating PBMCs. The trim is 0 bases for V and 0 bases for J, with a gap of 8 bases between the germline ends. CDR1 LGHNA and CDR2 YSLEER were looked up in the germline V gene. The CDR3 covers 15 residues, taking in both the cysteine and the phenylalanine. Only the CDR3 portion is preserved as DNA: 45 bases, with reading frame beginning at the first base. The library relied on the immunoSEQ multiplex PCR assay. About 9.9 x 10^4 TCR templates per sample were assayed by the deep sequencing platform. Genomic DNA extracted from sorted T cells was the material used for TCRbeta CDR3 sequencing. The study's own analysis went as follows. Clonal analysis of TCRbeta CDR3 data was done in the R programming language. Comparing unstimulated samples against CFSE-low samples taken after the reaction was how alloreactive CD4+ and CD8+ clones were defined. Regulatory or non-regulatory origin of alloreactive CD4+ clones was assigned by matching sequences to the sorted unstimulated Treg and non-Treg repertoires. Sourced from immuneACCESS, this table was stored by TCRdb with only in-frame sequences that have V and J called. A share of the clones is absent; for the studies checked, an unresolved V gene accounts for under half, and the remainder has no known explanation. V and J calls and clone size are as listed in that table; D and trimming were resolved from the DNA. The sample table records fewer than 80,000 clones; 93% of these occur just once. The top ten hold about 5% of the sample.

The sample comprised CD8+ T cells sorted from blood. The chain links TRBV4-3 with TRBJ1-1, with the identity of the D gene unclear. The sequence derives from a human donor in good health. The CDR3 reads CASSQDWDMNTEAFF. The DNA is as follows: TGCGCCAGCAGCCAAGACTGGGATATGAACACTGAAGCTTTCTTT.